This T cell receptor (beta chain) stems from a study of blood T cell repertoires in COVID-19. Study-level background: COVID-19 samples, acute and convalescent, were from the United States, Italy and Spain.

CDR1 is SGHDN, CDR2 FVKESK, per germline. V was clipped by 4 bases and J by 3 bases; unmatched bases: 7. CDR3 length: 15 amino acids. TCRdb keeps only in-frame clones here, not all; method: immunoSEQ multiplex PCR. Of 100,000 or so clones listed, more than 75% are singletons. The sequence was obtained from a man aged 50-59 years with active or convalescent COVID-19. The sequencing sample was made of peripheral blood. The chain employs TRBV14 and TRBJ2-5, with 8 nucleotides matching TRBD1. DNA for the CDR3: TGTGCCAGCAGCCCAGGCACAGGGGGAAAAGAGACCCAGTACTTC. Protein product: CASSPGTGGKETQYF.